These 24 T cell receptor beta chains came from one sample sequenced in a study of blood T cell repertoires in COVID-19. Method: immunoSEQ multiplex PCR; TCRdb's copy keeps in-frame clones and lacks some. The sample lists tens of thousands of clones, roughly 82% occurring once. Sequencing used peripheral blood. These receptors were taken from a human donor in a cohort sampled during active COVID-19.

V and J are TRBV19 and TRBJ1-2; 7 nucleotides agree with TRBD1. Germline V gives CDR1 LNHDA, CDR2 SQIVND (reference sequence). The V and J ends lost 5 bases and 7 bases, in that order; junction bases with no gene match: 7. This CDR3 spans 13 amino acids. Here the CDR3 DNA reads TGTGCCAGTAGTCGACAGGGTTTGGGTGGCTACACCTTC. Protein product: CASSRQGLGGYTF.

This clone occurred a few times. V and J are TRBV30 and TRBJ2-7; the D gene is possibly TRBD1 (5 bases). The CDR3 runs 13 residues. V was cut by 3 bases and J by 3 bases, with 12 bases left in between. The V gene's germline CDR1 is GTSNPN and CDR2 SVGIG (reference sequence). The DNA for the CDR3 is TGTGCCTGGAGGCAGGGTACATTCTACGAGCAGTACTTC. It encodes CAWRQGTFYEQYF.

The genes are TRBV5-4 and TRBJ1-3; unclear D gene. CDR3 size: 13 residues. Germline CDR1 and CDR2: SGHNT and YYREEE (reference sequence). Trimming took 1 base from V and 2 from J, leaving 4 bases between them. CDR3 in DNA: TGTGCCAGCAGCTTGCAAACTGGAAACACCATATATTTT. This gives the protein CASSLQTGNTIYF.

This sequence joins TRBV11-2 and TRBJ2-7; a possible D gene is TRBD2 (5 bases). With 4 bases removed from V and 3 bases from J, the gap between germline ends came to 7 bases. The CDR3 covers 12 residues. CDR1 and CDR2 (germline): SGHAT, FQNNGV. CDR3 sequence reads: CASSYRDYEQYF. Here the CDR3 DNA reads TGTGCCAGCAGCTACCGGGACTACGAGCAGTACTTC.

This chain uses TRBV5-5 with TRBJ1-4; TRBD1 agrees at 7 bases. Germline V lookup: CDR1 SGHKS, CDR2 YYEKEE (reference sequence). V trimming: 5 bases; J trimming: 6 bases; junction bases outside the gene matches: 4. CDR3 length: 13 amino acids. This CDR3 is CASRLTGDEKLFF. Written as DNA, the CDR3 is TGTGCCAGCAGACTCACAGGGGATGAAAAACTGTTTTTT. Together with reference TRBV5-5 and TRBJ1-4, the CDR3 gives the full variable domain: DAGVTQSPTHLIKTRGQQVTLRCSPISGHKSVSWYQQVLGQGPQFIFQYYEKEERGRGNFPDRFSARQFPNYSSELNVNALLLGDSALYLCASRLTGDEKLFFGSGTQLSVL.

The chain recombines TRBV27 with TRBJ2-7, with TRBD1 identical over 8 bases. The trim removed 0 bases at V and 3 bases at J, leaving 4 bases unmatched. The germline CDR1 and CDR2 sequences are MNHEY and SMNVEV (reference sequence). The CDR3 has 15 amino acids. The CDR3 here is CASSLSRTGGYEQYF. The CDR3 DNA reads as TGTGCCAGCAGTTTATCGCGTACAGGGGGCTACGAGCAGTACTTC.

The chain combines TRBV5-1 with TRBJ2-3, with a tentative D call TRBD1 (6 bases). The CDR3 runs 16 residues. V lost 4 bases and J lost 0, with 15 bases in between. Per germline, CDR1 SGHRS and CDR2 YFSETQ. CDR3 residues: CASSPQGRTSTDTQYF. The DNA of the CDR3 is TGCGCCAGCAGCCCTCAGGGGCGGACTAGCACAGATACGCAGTATTTT. The full variable domain, its missing parts supplied by reference TRBV5-1 and TRBJ2-3, is KAGVTQTPRYLIKTRGQQVTLSCSPISGHRSVSWYQQTPGQGLQFLFEYFSETQRNKGNFPGRFSGRQFSNSRSEMNVSTLELGDSALYLCASSPQGRTSTDTQYFGPGTRLTVL.

This clone was recorded only once. The chain uses TRBV24-1 and TRBJ2-1, with TRBD2 matching 12 bases. Germline V gene data show CDR1 as KGHDR and CDR2 as SFDVKD. This CDR3 spans 15 amino acids. V was clipped by 5 bases and J by 3 bases; unmatched bases: 1. DNA for the CDR3: TGTGCCACCAGTGCGACTAGCGGGGGCTACAATGAGCAGTTCTTC. It specifies CATSATSGGYNEQFF.

This clone was seen once. The genes are TRBV10-3 and TRBJ1-2, with 9 bases lining up with TRBD1. The J segment lost 3 bases and the V segment lost 3 bases, leaving 5 bases of the junction unmatched. There are 15 residues in the CDR3. CDR1 is ENHRY and CDR2 is SYGVKD in the germline V gene. The chain's CDR3 is CAISDWTGEDYGYTF. CDR3 DNA: TGTGCCATCAGTGATTGGACAGGGGAGGACTATGGCTACACCTTC.

As for this clone: A junction end diverges from the germline sequence, so it may reflect a read error. The chain links TRBV4-2 to TRBJ1-2; D is unresolved. CDR3 length: 14 residues. From germline, CDR1 is LGHNA and CDR2 YNFKEQ. The DNA of the CDR3 is TGTACCAGCAGCCAAATCGGGAATGGAGATGGCTACACCTTC. It yields the protein CTSSQIGNGDGYTF.

This rearrangement joins TRBV24-1 to TRBJ1-5; 10 positions agree with TRBD1. This CDR3 has 16 residues. Germline assignment: CDR1 KGHDR and CDR2 SFDVKD. Losses at the gene ends were 3 bases for V and 6 bases for J; bases not matched to a gene: 7. The DNA of the CDR3 is TGTGCCACCAGTGATGCAGGGACAGGGGAAAGTCAGCCCCAGCATTTT. Translation gives CATSDAGTGESQPQHF.

The V gene is TRBV7-9, the J gene TRBJ2-7; no reliable D call. Trimming took 0 bases from V and 4 from J, leaving 10 bases between them. This CDR3 region has 14 residues. Germline assignment: CDR1 SEHNR and CDR2 FQNEAQ (reference sequence). CDR3 amino acids: CASSLAYNGYEQYF. As DNA, the CDR3 is TGTGCCAGCAGCTTAGCCTATAACGGGTACGAGCAGTACTTC.

The chain is built from TRBV21-1 and TRBJ1-1; TRBD1 reflects the table's D call only, with no check against the DNA. TRBV21-1 represents a pseudogene. The length of the CDR3 is 11 residues. CDR3 coding DNA: TGTGCCAGCAGCAATGACAGGGAAGCTTTCTTT. The encoded protein is CASSNDREAFF.

The chain links TRBV5-1 to TRBJ2-7; 9 bases map to TRBD2. Germline values: CDR1 SGHRS, CDR2 YFSETQ. The CDR3 is 15 residues long. Losses at the gene ends were 4 bases for V and 3 bases for J; bases not matched to a gene: 8. This chain's CDR3 is CASSPSGVQIYEQYF. The DNA for the CDR3 is TGCGCCAGCAGCCCTAGCGGGGTCCAAATCTACGAGCAGTACTTC.

The V and J genes are TRBV5-4 and TRBJ1-1; TRBD1 might be the D (5 bases). Germline CDR1 and CDR2: SGHNT and YYREEE (reference sequence). The CDR3 contains 16 residues. V lost 2 bases to trimming and J lost 1 base, with 15 bases between them. The CDR3 here is CASSLGHSIPNTEAFF. CDR3 sequence (DNA): TGTGCCAGCAGCTTAGGACACAGCATACCGAACACTGAAGCTTTCTTT.

The chain is built from TRBV2 and TRBJ1-1; D unresolved. This CDR3 is built from 15 residues. The V end lost 1 base, the J end lost 0 bases, and 9 bases lay between the germline ends. The germline gives CDR1 SNHLY, CDR2 FYNNEI. The CDR3 spells CASSEDWGVNTEAFF. The CDR3 DNA reads as TGTGCCAGCAGTGAAGATTGGGGAGTGAACACTGAAGCTTTCTTT.

V gene TRBV9 combines with J gene TRBJ2-7, with 11 bases lining up with TRBD2. The CDR3 runs to 13 residues. V was clipped by 4 bases and J by 6 bases; unmatched bases: 3. Germline CDR1 and CDR2: SGDLS and YYNGEE. The CDR3 reads CASSRGTSGEQYF. The CDR3 DNA reads TGTGCCAGCAGCCGAGGGACTAGCGGCGAGCAGTACTTC.

This clone was observed a single time. The rearrangement links TRBV7-2 to TRBJ2-5; a possible D gene is TRBD2 (5 bases). Germline assignment: CDR1 SGHTA and CDR2 FQGNSA. This CDR3 is 11 amino acids long. Deletions cut 5 bases from V and 7 bases from J, with 8 bases between. CDR3 sequence reads: CASSVRATQYF. In DNA, the CDR3 is TGTGCCAGCAGCGTGAGGGCGACCCAGTACTTC.

V is TRBV6-5 and J is TRBJ2-3; 10 bases agree with TRBD2. The ends lost 7 bases at V and 2 bases at J; junction bases unmatched: 6. The V gene's germline CDR1 is MNHEY and CDR2 SVGAGI. The CDR3 is made up of 15 amino acids. The CDR3 sequence is CASKTSGVFTDTQYF. As DNA, the CDR3 is TGTGCCAGCAAAACTAGCGGGGTTTTCACAGATACGCAGTATTTT.

The V gene is TRBV25-1, the J gene TRBJ2-1, with a tentative D call TRBD2 (5 bases). Germline V gene data show CDR1 as MGHDK and CDR2 as SYGVNS. CDR3 length: 13 amino acids. Trimming stripped 8 bases from V and 2 bases from J, with 10 bases between. This chain's CDR3 is CASGGFPYNEQFF. CDR3 sequence (DNA): TGTGCCAGCGGCGGGTTCCCCTACAATGAGCAGTTCTTC.

This clone appeared a few times. This chain links TRBV2 with TRBJ1-5; 8 positions match TRBD1. CDR3 length: 14 residues. CDR1 and CDR2 (germline): SNHLY, FYNNEI. The V segment lost 0 bases and the J segment 6 bases; nucleotides outside the gene matches: 1. The DNA of the CDR3 is TGTGCCAGCAGTGAAGCGGACAGGGTTCAGCCCCAGCATTTT. Its translation: CASSEADRVQPQHF.

This clone has only one observation. V gene TRBV10-1 combines with J gene TRBJ1-5, with D possibly being TRBD1 (6 bases). The CDR3 has 18 amino acids. Trimming removed 8 bases from V and 1 base from J, with 24 bases in between. Germline lookup yields CDR1 WNHNN and CDR2 SYGVQD (reference sequence). The CDR3 region has the DNA TGCGCCAGCGGAAAGCGGGGGGGGGCGAAGAGGAGCAATCAGCCCCAGCATTTT. Translated, it gives CASGKRGGAKRSNQPQHF.

This chain links TRBV5-6 with TRBJ1-3; TRBD1 aligns across 8 bases. Germline CDR1 reads SGHDT; CDR2 reads YYEEEE. The CDR3 is made up of 16 amino acids. J was trimmed by 0 bases and V by 4 bases; bases with no gene match: 6. CDR3 loop: CASSAGQGLSGNTIYF. As DNA, the CDR3 is TGTGCCAGCAGCGCTGGACAGGGTCTCTCTGGAAACACCATATATTTT.

The CDR3 is CASSVGGTGGNEQYF. The CDR3 DNA reads as TGTGCCAGCAGTGTAGGTGGGACAGGGGGCAACGAGCAGTACTTC. The gene calls are TRBV2 and TRBJ2-7, with 12 positions matching TRBD1. Trimming removed 4 bases from V and 5 bases from J; junction bases left unmatched: 6. The CDR3 has 15 amino acids. Germline-derived CDR1 and CDR2 are SNHLY and FYNNEI. The full variable domain, with the rest looked up from reference TRBV2 and TRBJ2-7, is EPEVTQTPSHQVTQMGQEVILRCVPISNHLYFYWYRQILGQKVEFLVSFYNNEISEKSEIFDDQFSVERPDGSNFTLKIRSTKLEDSAMYFCASSVGGTGGNEQYFGPGTRLTVT.